Here is one T cell receptor (beta chain) with its context. This specimen belongs to a study of blood T cell repertoires in COVID-19. Across the whole study: The study drew acute and convalescent COVID-19 samples from the United States, Italy and Spain. The analysed material was cDNA or gDNA that came from T cells, B-cell-depleted T cells, or PBMCs.

In the authors' methods: Cell counts per sample came from amplifying reference gene primers. This table comes from immunoSEQ multiplex PCR, and its TCRdb copy is limited to in-frame clones, with some not included. The V and J calls and the clone size are those of that table, but D and trimming were determined from the DNA. The table records roughly 100,000 clones, 81% of them present only once. V trimming: 7 bases; J trimming: 5 bases; junction bases outside the gene matches: 1. Germline V gene sequence: CDR1 MNHEY, CDR2 SVGAGI. CDR3 length: 12 residues. The sequence was collected from a man older than 75 with active or convalescent COVID-19. The sequencing sample was made of peripheral blood. The chain employs TRBV6-5 and TRBJ1-5, with 8 bases that match TRBD1. The CDR3 sequence: CASTTGDQPQHF. DNA of the CDR3: TGTGCCAGCACGACAGGGGATCAGCCCCAGCATTTT.